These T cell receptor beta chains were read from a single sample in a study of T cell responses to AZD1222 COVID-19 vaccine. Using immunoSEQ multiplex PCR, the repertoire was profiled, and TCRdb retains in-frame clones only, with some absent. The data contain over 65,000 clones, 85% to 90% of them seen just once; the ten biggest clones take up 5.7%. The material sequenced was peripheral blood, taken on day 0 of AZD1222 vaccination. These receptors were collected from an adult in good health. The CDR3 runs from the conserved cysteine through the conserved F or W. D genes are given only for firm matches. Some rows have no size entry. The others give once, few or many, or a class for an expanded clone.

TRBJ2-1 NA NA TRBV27 TGTGCCAGCAGCACGTACAATGAGCAGTTCTTC CASSTYNEQFF
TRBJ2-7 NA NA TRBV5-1 TGCGCCAGCAGCTTGTATGGGGACTCCTACGAGCAGTACTTC CASSLYGDSYEQYF
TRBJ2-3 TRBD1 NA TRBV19 TGTGCCAGTAGTATGGACAGGGGGCAGTGGGCAGATACGCAGTATTTT CASSMDRGQWADTQYF
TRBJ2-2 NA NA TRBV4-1 TGCGCCAGCAGCCGGGAGGACAGGAACACCGGGGAGCTGTTTTTT CASSREDRNTGELFF
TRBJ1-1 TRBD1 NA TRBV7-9 TGTGCCAGCAGCCAGCCGGGACAGGGGGTAAGGATCACTGAAGCTTTCTTT CASSQPGQGVRITEAFF
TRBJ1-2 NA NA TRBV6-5 TGTGCCAGCACTGCGGAAGGCTATGGCTACACCTTC CASTAEGYGYTF
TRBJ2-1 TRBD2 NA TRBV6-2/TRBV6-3 TGTGCCAGCAGCAGTAGCGGGGGGGCCTACAATGAGCAGTTCTTC CASSSSGGAYNEQFF
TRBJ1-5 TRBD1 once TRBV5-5 TGTGCCAGCAGCTGGAGGGTGTTAACAGGGGACCGCAATCAGCCCCAGCATTTT CASSWRVLTGDRNQPQHF
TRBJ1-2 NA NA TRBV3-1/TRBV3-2 TGTGCCAGCAGCCAAGCTACGCGATCCGGCTACACCTTC CASSQATRSGYTF
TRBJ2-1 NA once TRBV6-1 TGTGCCAGCAGTGAAGCTACCCGGGGGGCCACCCACAATGAGCAGTTCTTC CASSEATRGATHNEQFF
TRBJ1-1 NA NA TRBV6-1 TGTGCCAGCAGTGATCGGGTGGCGCCTGAAGCTTTCTTT CASSDRVAPEAFF
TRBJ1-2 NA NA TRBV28 TGTGCCAGCAGACGGGAGAGAAACTATGGCTACACCTTC CASRRERNYGYTF
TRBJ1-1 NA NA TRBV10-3 TGTGCCATCAGTGAGGGGGGAGGAACTGAAGCTTTCTTT CAISEGGGTEAFF
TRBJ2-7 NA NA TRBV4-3 TGCGCCAGCAGCCAAGGTGGGGGAAGCTACGAGCAGTACTTC CASSQGGGSYEQYF
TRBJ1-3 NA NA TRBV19 TGTGCCAGTACCCCCCGCGAGGGGCGTGGAAACACCATATATTTT CASTPREGRGNTIYF
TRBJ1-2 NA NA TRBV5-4 TGTGCCAGCAGGGCCGGGCGAACTAACTATGGCTACACCTTC CASRAGRTNYGYTF
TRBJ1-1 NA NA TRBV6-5 TGTGCCAGCACTCCTCCTTTCGGCACTGAAGCTTTCTTT CASTPPFGTEAFF
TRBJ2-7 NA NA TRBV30 TGTGCCTGCTCCCGGGACTCTTACGAGCAGTACTTC CACSRDSYEQYF
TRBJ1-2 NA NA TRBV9 TGTGCCAGCAGCGCCGAGGGCGGGGCTACAAACTATGGCTACACCTTC CASSAEGGATNYGYTF
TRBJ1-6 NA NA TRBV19 TGTGCCAGTAGTATAGTAGGGGTGTCTCGAAGTAATTCACCCCTCCACTTT CASSIVGVSRSNSPLHF